One and the same sample provided the 16 T cell receptor beta chains below, sequenced in a study of shared clonotypes between healthy human individuals. Some clones are missing from TCRdb's copy, which holds only in-frame ones; the method was immunoSEQ multiplex PCR. The sample includes about 2.4 million clones, approximately 93% seen only once; the top ten take approximately 0.36%. Sample: naive CD4+ T cells from PBMCs. Described subset: CD45RA+ positively selected. These receptors originate from a man between 18 and 35 years old in good health. Some clones in this sample may be carry-over from other donors' samples.

This chain connects TRBV30 to TRBJ1-5; D unclear. Germline-derived CDR1 and CDR2 are GTSNPN and SVGIG (reference sequence). The V end lost 1 base, the J end lost 2 bases, and 15 bases lay between the germline ends. This CDR3 contains 16 residues. The CDR3 sequence is CAWSAASSGRNQPQHF. The CDR3, as DNA: TGTGCCTGGAGTGCTGCTTCCAGCGGGCGCAATCAGCCCCAGCATTTT.

This clone was detected once. The chain is built from TRBV28 and TRBJ1-2, with a tentative D call TRBD1 (5 bases). This CDR3 comprises 17 residues. Germline assignment: CDR1 MDHEN and CDR2 SYDVKM. Trimming shortened V by 5 bases and J by 2 bases, and 21 bases separated the two germline ends. The CDR3 DNA sequence: TGTGCCAGCAGTAGTCCAAGGGCGGCCGACAGAAACTATGGCTACACCTTC. This gives the protein CASSSPRAADRNYGYTF.

The chain combines TRBV7-9 with TRBJ2-5, with TRBD1 matching 8 bases. V dropped 1 base and J dropped 0; count of bases not matched to a gene: 1. The CDR3 runs 15 residues. From germline, CDR1 is SEHNR and CDR2 FQNEAQ (reference sequence). CDR3 sequence reads: CASSLGQGNQETQYF. The CDR3 DNA sequence: TGTGCCAGCAGCTTAGGACAGGGGAACCAAGAGACCCAGTACTTC.

In its sample, this clone was seen once. The CDR3 DNA follows: TGTGCCAGCAGTGTGGGGACTGCCTCCTACGAGCAGTACTTC. Protein sequence: CASSVGTASYEQYF. The chain recombines TRBV25-1 with TRBJ2-7; D might be TRBD2 (6 bases). From germline, CDR1 is MGHDK and CDR2 SYGVNS. This CDR3 has 14 residues. V gave up 4 bases and J gave up 0 bases, with 10 bases separating them.

The chain couples TRBV25-1 to TRBJ2-5, with TRBD2 matching 8 bases. The CDR3 totals 16 residues. The V and J ends lost 1 base and 3 bases, in that order; junction bases with no gene match: 7. Germline V gene data show CDR1 as MGHDK and CDR2 as SYGVNS. This CDR3 is CASSESPPGGKETQYF. Written as DNA, the CDR3 is TGTGCCAGCAGTGAATCCCCCCCGGGAGGGAAAGAGACCCAGTACTTC.

This rearrangement joins TRBV5-1 to TRBJ1-6, with a possible D match to TRBD1 (5 bases). The CDR3 is made up of 14 amino acids. Deletions cut 3 bases from V and 5 bases from J, with 9 bases between. Germline loops: CDR1 SGHRS, CDR2 YFSETQ. The CDR3 DNA reads TGCGCCAGCAGCTCTGACAGCCATAATTCACCCCTCCACTTT. This gives the protein CASSSDSHNSPLHF. Based on the CDR3 plus reference TRBV5-1 and TRBJ1-6, the full variable domain is KAGVTQTPRYLIKTRGQQVTLSCSPISGHRSVSWYQQTPGQGLQFLFEYFSETQRNKGNFPGRFSGRQFSNSRSEMNVSTLELGDSALYLCASSSDSHNSPLHFGNGTRLTVT.

The chain links TRBV19 to TRBJ2-2; D is tentatively TRBD1 or TRBD2 (5 bases each). The V gene lost 8 bases and the J gene lost 2 bases, with 12 bases spanning the gap. Germline-derived CDR1 and CDR2 are LNHDA and SQIVND (reference sequence). The CDR3 loop spans 14 amino acids. The CDR3 DNA is TGTGCCAGTGTTGGGACGGTAAACACCGGGGAGCTGTTTTTT. Amino acids: CASVGTVNTGELFF.

The chain recombines TRBV5-1 with TRBJ2-5; tentatively, D is TRBD2 (6 bases). The CDR3 loop spans 14 amino acids. V lost 0 bases, J lost 5 bases, and 11 bases lay in between. The germline V gene has CDR1 SGHRS and CDR2 YFSETQ. The CDR3: CASSLATSLETQYF. The DNA of the CDR3 is TGCGCCAGCAGCTTGGCCACTAGCCTGGAGACCCAGTACTTC.

This chain connects TRBV5-1 to TRBJ2-5; the D gene is possibly TRBD2 (6 bases). The germline V and J ends were trimmed by 1 base and 3 bases, with 10 bases remaining between them. The CDR3 length is 14 residues. Germline V gene data show CDR1 as SGHRS and CDR2 as YFSETQ. CDR3: CASSLSSAEETQYF. DNA for the CDR3: TGCGCCAGCAGCTTGTCTAGCGCAGAAGAGACCCAGTACTTC.

This clone showed up just once. The gene calls are TRBV11-2 and TRBJ1-2, with 9 bases fitting TRBD1. The germline CDR1 and CDR2 sequences are SGHAT and FQNNGV. With 3 bases clipped from V and 7 bases from J, the junction kept 6 bases outside the gene matches. CDR3 size: 14 residues. This CDR3 reads CASSFGTGLGGYTF. The CDR3 DNA follows: TGTGCCAGCAGCTTCGGGACAGGGCTCGGTGGCTACACCTTC.

The genes are TRBV6-6 and TRBJ2-1, with a tentative D call TRBD2 (5 bases). The CDR3 totals 15 residues. Germline V gene sequence: CDR1 MNHNY, CDR2 SVGAGI (reference sequence). Trimming pared 6 bases from V and 4 bases from J, leaving 16 bases between. This CDR3 reads CASSQSSGGYNEQFF. The CDR3, as DNA: TGTGCCAGCAGCCAGAGCAGCGGTGGGTACAATGAGCAGTTCTTC.

This chain uses TRBV6-1 with TRBJ1-2, with no clear D. From germline, CDR1 is MNHNS and CDR2 SASEGT. The CDR3 extends over 14 amino acids. Trimming removed 1 base from V and 3 bases from J, with 9 bases in between. Written as DNA, the CDR3 is TGTGCCAGCAGTGAAGGCAGAATCTACTATGGCTACACCTTC. This translates into CASSEGRIYYGYTF.

Details on this clone: This same CDR3 is encoded by further DNA sequences in the sample. The chain has TRBV5-1 and TRBJ2-7; 12 bases align to TRBD1. The CDR3 runs to 14 residues. J was trimmed by 7 bases and V by 3 bases; bases with no gene match: 5. CDR1 SGHRS and CDR2 YFSETQ come from the germline V gene. The CDR3 loop reads CASSWGQGAGEQYF. CDR3 nucleotide sequence: TGCGCCAGCAGCTGGGGACAGGGGGCGGGAGAGCAGTACTTC.

The chain recombines TRBV10-1 with TRBJ1-1, with D maybe TRBD1 (6 bases). Looked up from germline, CDR1 is WNHNN and CDR2 is SYGVQD (reference sequence). CDR3 size: 14 residues. V lost 6 bases, J lost 1 base, and 12 bases lay in between. CDR3 residues: CASSLRQENTEAFF. DNA for the CDR3: TGCGCCAGCAGCCTCCGACAGGAGAACACTGAAGCTTTCTTT.

The V gene is TRBV5-1, the J gene TRBJ2-7; 7 nucleotides line up with TRBD1. V lost 2 bases, J lost 1 base, and 6 bases stayed unmatched. Germline values: CDR1 SGHRS, CDR2 YFSETQ. The CDR3 runs to 15 residues. Here the CDR3 DNA reads TGCGCCAGCAGCTTCAGTCCGGGACAGTCCTACGAGCAGTACTTC. Protein: CASSFSPGQSYEQYF. Full variable domain (rest looked up from reference TRBV5-1 and TRBJ2-7): KAGVTQTPRYLIKTRGQQVTLSCSPISGHRSVSWYQQTPGQGLQFLFEYFSETQRNKGNFPGRFSGRQFSNSRSEMNVSTLELGDSALYLCASSFSPGQSYEQYFGPGTRLTVT.

V and J are TRBV6-6 and TRBJ2-3; D might be TRBD1 (5 bases). In germline, CDR1 is MNHNY, CDR2 SVGAGI (reference sequence). Trimming took 6 bases from V and 7 from J, leaving 14 bases between them. CDR3 length: 13 residues. The CDR3 nucleotides are TGTGCCAGCAGAGCTGACAGTCAGAATACGCAGTATTTT. It encodes CASRADSQNTQYF.